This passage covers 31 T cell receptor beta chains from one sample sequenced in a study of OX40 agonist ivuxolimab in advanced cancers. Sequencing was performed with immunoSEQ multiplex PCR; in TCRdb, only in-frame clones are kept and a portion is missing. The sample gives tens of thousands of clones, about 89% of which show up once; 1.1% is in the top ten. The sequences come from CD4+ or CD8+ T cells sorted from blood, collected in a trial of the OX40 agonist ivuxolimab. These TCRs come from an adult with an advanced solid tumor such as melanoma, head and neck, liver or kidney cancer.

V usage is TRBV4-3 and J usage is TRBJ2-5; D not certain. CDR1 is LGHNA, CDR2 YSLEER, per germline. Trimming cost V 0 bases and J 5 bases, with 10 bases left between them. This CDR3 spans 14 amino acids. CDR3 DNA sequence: TGCGCCAGCAGCCAAGAGTGGGAAGGGGAGACCCAGTACTTC. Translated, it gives CASSQEWEGETQYF.

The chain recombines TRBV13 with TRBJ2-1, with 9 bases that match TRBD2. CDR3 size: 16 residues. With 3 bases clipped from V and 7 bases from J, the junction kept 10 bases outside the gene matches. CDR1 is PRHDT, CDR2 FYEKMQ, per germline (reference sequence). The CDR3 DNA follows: TGTGCCAGCAGCTTTTTACGGCGGGAGGGGAATAATGAGCAGTTCTTC. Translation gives CASSFLRREGNNEQFF.

The CDR3 spells CASSGRGAEAFF. CDR3 bases: TGTGCCAGCAGCGGAAGGGGGGCTGAAGCTTTCTTT. V gene TRBV7-2 combines with J gene TRBJ1-1, with D possibly being TRBD1 (6 bases). V was trimmed by 5 bases and J by 6 bases, leaving 10 bases between them. Germline lookup yields CDR1 SGHTA and CDR2 FQGNSA. This CDR3 comprises 12 residues. The entire variable domain, with the rest obtained from reference TRBV7-2 and TRBJ1-1, is as follows: GAGVSQSPSNKVTEKGKDVELRCDPISGHTALYWYRQSLGQGLEFLIYFQGNSAPDKSGLPSDRFSAERTGGSVSTLTIQRTQQEDSAVYLCASSGRGAEAFFGQGTRLTVV.

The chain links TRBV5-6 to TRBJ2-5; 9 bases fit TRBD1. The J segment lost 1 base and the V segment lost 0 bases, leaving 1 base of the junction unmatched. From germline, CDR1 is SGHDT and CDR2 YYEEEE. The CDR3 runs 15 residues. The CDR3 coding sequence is TGTGCCAGCAGCTTGGCACAGGGGGCCCAAGAGACCCAGTACTTC. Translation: CASSLAQGAQETQYF.

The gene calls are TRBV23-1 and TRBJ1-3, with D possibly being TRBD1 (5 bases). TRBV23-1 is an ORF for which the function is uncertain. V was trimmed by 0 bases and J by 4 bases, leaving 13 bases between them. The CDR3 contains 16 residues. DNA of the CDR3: TGCGCCAGCAGTCAATCTGAGAGGGGCGCCGGAAACACCATATATTTT. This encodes CASSQSERGAGNTIYF.

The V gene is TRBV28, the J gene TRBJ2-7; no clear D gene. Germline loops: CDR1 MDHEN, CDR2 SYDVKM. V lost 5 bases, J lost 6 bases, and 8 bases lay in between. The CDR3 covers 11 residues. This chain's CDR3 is CASSPLSEQYF. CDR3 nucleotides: TGTGCCAGCAGTCCTTTGTCCGAGCAGTACTTC.

The chain's CDR3 is CASSLRGRVAFF. DNA of the CDR3: TGTGCCAGTAGTCTACGGGGCCGGGTGGCTTTCTTT. V and J are TRBV19 and TRBJ1-1; D possibly corresponds to TRBD1 (5 bases). The germline V and J ends were trimmed by 5 bases and 11 bases, with 15 bases remaining between them. CDR3 length equals 12 residues. Germline-derived CDR1 and CDR2 are LNHDA and SQIVND (reference sequence). The whole variable domain, remainder taken from reference TRBV19 and TRBJ1-1, is DGGITQSPKYLFRKEGQNVTLSCEQNLNHDAMYWYRQDPGQGLRLIYYSQIVNDFQKGDIAEGYSVSREKKESFPLTVTSAQKNPTAFYLCASSLRGRVAFFGQGTRLTVV.

The CDR3 spells CASSRYRDRPRDGEQYF. The CDR3 nucleotides read TGTGCCAGCAGCCGCTATAGGGACAGGCCTCGTGATGGTGAGCAGTACTTC. J is TRBJ2-7 and V is TRBV7-8; 8 bases align to TRBD1. The CDR3 spans 17 residues. Germline V gene lookup returns CDR1 SGHVS and CDR2 FQNEAQ. J was trimmed by 7 bases and V by 5 bases; bases with no gene match: 19.

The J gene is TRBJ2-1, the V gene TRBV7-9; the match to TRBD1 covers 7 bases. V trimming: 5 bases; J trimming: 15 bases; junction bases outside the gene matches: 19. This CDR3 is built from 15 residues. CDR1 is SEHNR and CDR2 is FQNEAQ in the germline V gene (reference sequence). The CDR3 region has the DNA TGTGCCAGCAGCCCACCGACAGGGACCCCTACAATTGCGTTCTTC. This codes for CASSPPTGTPTIAFF.

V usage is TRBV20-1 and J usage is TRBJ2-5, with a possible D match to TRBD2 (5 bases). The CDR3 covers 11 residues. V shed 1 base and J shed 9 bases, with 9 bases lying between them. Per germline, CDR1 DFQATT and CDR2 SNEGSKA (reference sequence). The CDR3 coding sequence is TGCAGTGCTAGAGCTGAAGCGGCCCAGTACTTC. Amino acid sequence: CSARAEAAQYF.

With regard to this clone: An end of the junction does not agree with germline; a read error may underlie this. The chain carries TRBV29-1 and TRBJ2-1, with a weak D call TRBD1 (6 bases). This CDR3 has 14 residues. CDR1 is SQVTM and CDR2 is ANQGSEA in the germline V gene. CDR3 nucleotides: TGCAGCGGTGAAACAGGGTGGCTCTCCAATGAGCAGTTCTTC. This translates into CSGETGWLSNEQFF.

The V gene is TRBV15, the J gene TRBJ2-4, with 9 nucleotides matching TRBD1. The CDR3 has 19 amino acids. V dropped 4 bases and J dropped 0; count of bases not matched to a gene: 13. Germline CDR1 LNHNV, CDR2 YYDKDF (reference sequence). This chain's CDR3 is CATSTRTGDLGIAKNIQYF. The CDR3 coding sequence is TGTGCCACCAGCACCCGGACAGGGGACTTGGGGATAGCCAAAAACATTCAGTACTTC.

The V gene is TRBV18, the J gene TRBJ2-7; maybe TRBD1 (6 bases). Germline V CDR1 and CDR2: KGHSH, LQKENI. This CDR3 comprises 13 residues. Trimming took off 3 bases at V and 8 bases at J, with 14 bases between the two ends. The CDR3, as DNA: TGTGCCAGCTCACCTGGGGACCAGGGGAAGCAGTACTTC. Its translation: CASSPGDQGKQYF.

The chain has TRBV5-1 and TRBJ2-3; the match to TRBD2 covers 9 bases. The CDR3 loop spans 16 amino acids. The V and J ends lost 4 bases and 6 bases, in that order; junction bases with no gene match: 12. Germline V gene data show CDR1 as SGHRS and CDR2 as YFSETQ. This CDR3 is CASSPSGREGHDTQYF. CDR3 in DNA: TGCGCCAGCAGCCCTAGCGGGCGGGAGGGCCACGATACGCAGTATTTT.

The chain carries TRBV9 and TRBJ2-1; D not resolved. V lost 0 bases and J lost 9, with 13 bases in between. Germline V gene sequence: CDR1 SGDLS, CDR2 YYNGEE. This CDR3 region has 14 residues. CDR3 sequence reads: CASSVASLRSEQFF. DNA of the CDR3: TGTGCCAGCAGCGTAGCGTCTCTGAGGAGTGAGCAGTTCTTC.

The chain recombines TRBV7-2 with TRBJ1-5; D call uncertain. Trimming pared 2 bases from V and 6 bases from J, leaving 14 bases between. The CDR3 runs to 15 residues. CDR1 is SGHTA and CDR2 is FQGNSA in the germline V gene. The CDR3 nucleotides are TGTGCCAGCAGCTTATCGGGTCTCGGAGGTCAGCCCCAGCATTTT. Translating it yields CASSLSGLGGQPQHF.

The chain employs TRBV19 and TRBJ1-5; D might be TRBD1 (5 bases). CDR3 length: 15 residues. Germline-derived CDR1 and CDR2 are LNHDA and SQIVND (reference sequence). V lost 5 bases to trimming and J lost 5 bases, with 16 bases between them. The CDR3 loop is CASSVQATGYQPQHF. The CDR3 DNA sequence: TGTGCCAGTAGTGTCCAAGCTACAGGATATCAGCCCCAGCATTTT. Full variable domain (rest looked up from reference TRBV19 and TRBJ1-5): DGGITQSPKYLFRKEGQNVTLSCEQNLNHDAMYWYRQDPGQGLRLIYYSQIVNDFQKGDIAEGYSVSREKKESFPLTVTSAQKNPTAFYLCASSVQATGYQPQHFGDGTRLSIL.

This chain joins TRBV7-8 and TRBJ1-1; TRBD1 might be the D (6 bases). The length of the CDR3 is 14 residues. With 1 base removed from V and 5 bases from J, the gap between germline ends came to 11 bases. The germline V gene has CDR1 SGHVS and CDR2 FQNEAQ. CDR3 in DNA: TGTGCCAGCAGCTTAGGCACAGGGAGTACTGAAGCTTTCTTT. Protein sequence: CASSLGTGSTEAFF. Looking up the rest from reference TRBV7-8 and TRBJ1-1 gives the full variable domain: GAGVSQSPRYKVAKRGQDVALRCDPISGHVSLFWYQQALGQGPEFLTYFQNEAQLDKSGLPSDRFFAERPEGSVSTLKIQRTQQEDSAVYLCASSLGTGSTEAFFGQGTRLTVV.

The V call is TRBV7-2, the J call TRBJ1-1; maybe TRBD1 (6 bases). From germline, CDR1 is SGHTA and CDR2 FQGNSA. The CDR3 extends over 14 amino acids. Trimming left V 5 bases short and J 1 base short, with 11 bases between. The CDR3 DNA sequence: TGTGCCAGCAGCAAACAGGGCCCGAACACTGAAGCTTTCTTT. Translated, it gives CASSKQGPNTEAFF.

CDR3: CAWGFQGWTDTQYF. In DNA, the CDR3 is TGTGCCTGGGGGTTCCAGGGGTGGACAGATACGCAGTATTTT. The chain uses TRBV30 and TRBJ2-3, with D maybe TRBD1 (6 bases). The CDR3 sequence is 14 residues long. Germline assignment: CDR1 GTSNPN and CDR2 SVGIG (reference sequence). V shed 5 bases and J shed 3 bases, with 15 bases lying between them.

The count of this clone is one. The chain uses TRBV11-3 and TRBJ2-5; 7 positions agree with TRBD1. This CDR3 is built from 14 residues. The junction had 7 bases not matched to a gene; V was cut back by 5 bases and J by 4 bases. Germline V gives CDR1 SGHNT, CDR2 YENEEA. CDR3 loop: CASSDQTGRETQYF. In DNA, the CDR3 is TGTGCCAGCAGCGACCAGACAGGGAGAGAGACCCAGTACTTC.

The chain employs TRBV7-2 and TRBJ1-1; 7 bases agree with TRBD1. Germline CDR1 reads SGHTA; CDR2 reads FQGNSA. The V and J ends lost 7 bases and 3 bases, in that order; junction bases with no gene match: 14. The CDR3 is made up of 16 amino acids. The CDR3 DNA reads TGTGCCAGCACCCCTTGGGCAGGGGGTCGGGACACTGAAGCTTTCTTT. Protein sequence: CASTPWAGGRDTEAFF.

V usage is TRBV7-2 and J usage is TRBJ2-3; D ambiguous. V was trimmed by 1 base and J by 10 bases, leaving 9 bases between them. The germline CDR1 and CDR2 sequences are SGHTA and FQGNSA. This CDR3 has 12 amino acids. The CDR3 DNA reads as TGTGCCAGCAGCTTAGGACGCAGGTCGCAGTATTTT. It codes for CASSLGRRSQYF.

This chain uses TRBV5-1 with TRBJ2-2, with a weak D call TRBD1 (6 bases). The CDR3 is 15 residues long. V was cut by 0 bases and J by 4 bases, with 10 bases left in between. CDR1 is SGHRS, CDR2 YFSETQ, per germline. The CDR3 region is CASSLGDRTTGELFF. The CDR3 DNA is TGCGCCAGCAGCTTGGGAGACAGGACCACCGGGGAGCTGTTTTTT.

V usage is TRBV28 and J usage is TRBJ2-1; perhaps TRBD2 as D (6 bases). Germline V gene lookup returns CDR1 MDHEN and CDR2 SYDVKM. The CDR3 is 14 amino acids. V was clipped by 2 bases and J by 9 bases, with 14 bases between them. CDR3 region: CASSLSPAGSEQFF. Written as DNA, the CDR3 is TGTGCCAGCAGTTTAAGCCCCGCGGGGAGTGAGCAGTTCTTC.

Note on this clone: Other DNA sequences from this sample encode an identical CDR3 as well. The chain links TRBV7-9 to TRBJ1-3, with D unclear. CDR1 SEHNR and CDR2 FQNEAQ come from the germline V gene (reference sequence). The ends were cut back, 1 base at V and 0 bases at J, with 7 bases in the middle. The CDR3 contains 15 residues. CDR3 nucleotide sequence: TGTGCCAGCAGCTTAGGGTTGGTCTCTGGAAACACCATATATTTT. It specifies CASSLGLVSGNTIYF.

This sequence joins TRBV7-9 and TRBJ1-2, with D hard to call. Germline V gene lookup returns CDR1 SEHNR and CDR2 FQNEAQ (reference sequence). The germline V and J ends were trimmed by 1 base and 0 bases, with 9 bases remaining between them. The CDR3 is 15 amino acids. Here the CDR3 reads CASSLGVGSNYGYTF. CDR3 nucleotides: TGTGCCAGCAGCTTAGGTGTAGGGTCTAACTATGGCTACACCTTC.

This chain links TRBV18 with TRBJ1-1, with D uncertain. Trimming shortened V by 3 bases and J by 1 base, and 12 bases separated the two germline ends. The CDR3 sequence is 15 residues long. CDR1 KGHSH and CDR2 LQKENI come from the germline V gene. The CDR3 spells CASSPIGPPNTEAFF. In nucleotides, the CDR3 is TGTGCCAGCTCACCGATCGGACCGCCGAACACTGAAGCTTTCTTT.

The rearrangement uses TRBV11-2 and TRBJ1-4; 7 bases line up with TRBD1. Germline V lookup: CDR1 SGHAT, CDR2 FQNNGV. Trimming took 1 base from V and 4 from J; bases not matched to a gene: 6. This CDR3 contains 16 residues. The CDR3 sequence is CASSLASGTVNEKLFF. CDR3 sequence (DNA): TGTGCCAGCAGCTTAGCTTCCGGGACAGTTAATGAAAAACTGTTTTTT.

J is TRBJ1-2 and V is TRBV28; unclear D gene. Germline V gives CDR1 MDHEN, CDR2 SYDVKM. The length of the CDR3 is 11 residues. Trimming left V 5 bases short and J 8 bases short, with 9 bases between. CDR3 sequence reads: CASSTIGGYTF. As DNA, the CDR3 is TGTGCCAGCAGTACAATAGGCGGCTACACCTTC.

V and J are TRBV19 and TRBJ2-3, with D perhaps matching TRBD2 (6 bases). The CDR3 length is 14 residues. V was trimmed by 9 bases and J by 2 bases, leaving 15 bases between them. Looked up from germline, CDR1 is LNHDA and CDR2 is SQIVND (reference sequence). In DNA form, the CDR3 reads TGTGCCAGCCAATCCGGGGGAGTCACAGATACGCAGTATTTT. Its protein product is CASQSGGVTDTQYF.